Listed here are 9 T cell receptor beta chains from one sample, sequenced in a study of blood T cell repertoires in COVID-19. Sequencing was performed with immunoSEQ multiplex PCR; in TCRdb, only in-frame clones are kept and a portion is missing. The table has roughly 52,000 clones, 65% to 90% seen once. The sequenced material came from peripheral blood. All receptors come from a human donor in a cohort sampled during active COVID-19.

The chain combines TRBV28 with TRBJ2-5; the match to TRBD2 covers 11 bases. This CDR3 contains 16 residues. Per germline, CDR1 MDHEN and CDR2 SYDVKM. V shed 5 bases and J 1 base; nucleotides not matched to a gene: 6. For the CDR3, the DNA is TGTGCCAGCAGTCGGGTAGCGGGAGGGGTCCAAGAGACCCAGTACTTC. Its translation is CASSRVAGGVQETQYF. Full variable domain (rest looked up from reference TRBV28 and TRBJ2-5): DVKVTQSSRYLVKRTGEKVFLECVQDMDHENMFWYRQDPGLGLRLIYFSYDVKMKEKGDIPEGYSVSREKKERFSLILESASTNQTSMYLCASSRVAGGVQETQYFGPGTRLLVL.

The chain recombines TRBV9 with TRBJ2-1; 9 nucleotides align to TRBD2. Germline V CDR1 and CDR2: SGDLS, YYNGEE. Trimming at V came to 0 bases and at J to 9 bases, leaving 13 bases not matched to a gene. This CDR3 comprises 17 residues. CDR3 sequence reads: CASSVDPGGRAQGEQFF. DNA of the CDR3: TGTGCCAGCAGCGTAGATCCGGGCGGGAGGGCCCAGGGTGAGCAGTTCTTC.

The chain combines TRBV15 with TRBJ2-7; 11 nucleotides match TRBD1. This CDR3 comprises 15 residues. V dropped 5 bases and J dropped 6; count of bases not matched to a gene: 9. In germline, CDR1 is LNHNV, CDR2 YYDKDF (reference sequence). In nucleotides, the CDR3 is TGTGCCACCAGCGGTAAGGGGACAGGGGGATTCGAGCAGTACTTC. Translation: CATSGKGTGGFEQYF. The variable domain in full, completed from reference TRBV15 and TRBJ2-7, reads DAMVIQNPRYQVTQFGKPVTLSCSQTLNHNVMYWYQQKSSQAPKLLFHYYDKDFNNEADTPDNFQSRRPNTSFCFLDIRSPGLGDTAMYLCATSGKGTGGFEQYFGPGTRLTVT.

This clone was seen only once. The V gene is TRBV24-1, the J gene TRBJ2-3; the match to TRBD1 covers 12 bases. V dropped 1 base and J dropped 6; count of bases not matched to a gene: 4. The CDR3 extends over 16 amino acids. Germline assignment: CDR1 KGHDR and CDR2 SFDVKD. The CDR3 DNA reads TGTGCCACCAGTGATTTAGGGACAGGGGGCGCGGATACGCAGTATTTT. Amino acids: CATSDLGTGGADTQYF.

This clone was detected only a few times. The CDR3 spells CASSPREGGFTEAFF. CDR3 sequence (DNA): TGTGCCAGCTCACCACGTGAAGGGGGTTTTACTGAAGCTTTCTTT. The V and J genes are TRBV18 and TRBJ1-1; D may be TRBD1 (6 bases). The CDR3 is 15 residues long. The V end was cut by 1 base, the J end by 5 bases, with 14 bases between. CDR1 KGHSH and CDR2 LQKENI come from the germline V gene.

This chain connects TRBV5-1 to TRBJ2-1, with 8 positions matching TRBD2. The ends lost 5 bases at V and 8 bases at J; junction bases unmatched: 15. The CDR3 covers 16 residues. The germline V gene encodes CDR1 SGHRS and CDR2 YFSETQ. The CDR3: CASRVLAGQTMDEQFF. The CDR3 DNA reads as TGCGCCAGCAGGGTGTTAGCGGGGCAAACTATGGATGAGCAGTTCTTC.

The V gene is TRBV6-5, the J gene TRBJ1-1; tentative D call: TRBD1 (5 bases). The germline V gene has CDR1 MNHEY and CDR2 SVGAGI. The CDR3 sequence is 14 residues long. Trimming took off 4 bases at V and 5 bases at J, with 14 bases between the two ends. In DNA, the CDR3 is TGTGCCAGCAGTTGGGACCCGGCGGGGACTGAAGCTTTCTTT. Translated, it gives CASSWDPAGTEAFF.

This chain joins TRBV6-5 and TRBJ1-2, with TRBD1 as a possible D gene (5 bases). Trimming took 7 bases from V and 5 from J, leaving 14 bases between them. In germline, CDR1 is MNHEY, CDR2 SVGAGI. This CDR3 contains 13 residues. CDR3: CASIRDGLYGYTF. CDR3 in DNA: TGTGCCAGCATTCGGGACGGACTATATGGCTACACCTTC.

This clone showed up just once. CDR3: CASSQVGDRRGLGYTF. The CDR3 region has the DNA TGTGCCAGCAGCCAAGTGGGAGACAGACGGGGGTTAGGCTACACCTTC. The chain links TRBV14 to TRBJ1-2, with a tentative D call TRBD1 (5 bases). The V end was cut by 1 base, the J end by 8 bases, with 20 bases between. The germline V gene encodes CDR1 SGHDN and CDR2 FVKESK. The CDR3 has 16 residues.